This record concerns one T cell receptor (beta chain) sequence. Which antigen it targets is not known. There are no base qualities to consult, and no much larger clone falls within one base. Cut back by 1 base and 0 bases, the V and J ends lie 9 bases apart. The CDR3 runs 15 residues from the cysteine to the phenylalanine. The CDR3 DNA has 45 bases and is translated from base 1. CDR1 is given as LGHDT and CDR2 as YNNKEL, both from the germline V gene (reference sequence). The data originate from a study of T cell responses to AZD1222 COVID-19 vaccine listed by TCRdb under 2021. Turning to the overall study: A total of 233 trial participants underwent TCR sequencing, of whom about 210 had received two doses of AZD1222 and around 25 had received two doses of the MenACWY control vaccine. Trial participants were enrolled by age into 18-55, 56-69 and 70-plus year subgroups, with 148, 28 and 57 TCR-sequenced participants respectively. Broad study findings and their caveats: The 56-69-year group was small, and its depth increase did not reach significance, likely because of low power. CD4 TCRs associated with the vaccine covered the entire spike protein, and the dominant responses were in regions 160-218 and 743-854. Epitopes outside the regions mutated in the B.1.351 and B.1.1.7 variants were reportedly recognized by nearly half of the unique spike-specific TCRs. Participants were mostly white British and included more females than males, and it was suggested by the authors that clonal diversity may have been underestimated. Because no day 14 peak-response samples were available, repertoires were characterized only after the peak T cell response. A significant rise in spike-specific TCR breadth and depth was observed after two AZD1222 doses relative to day 0 and relative to MenACWY recipients. Conclusions about previously exposed vaccinees are limited, since just five or six AZD1222 recipients were seropositive for SARS-CoV-2 at baseline.

Sample time point, as interpreted from the label and publication: about 28 days (+/-7) after the second vaccine dose. AZD1222 recipients whose second dose came at about 4 weeks and those whose second dose came at about 12 weeks were combined into one group, since spike-specific TCR depth and breadth did not differ between the two schedules. Vaccinee samples came from UK trials COV001 and COV002, including a single-blind randomized controlled phase 2/3 trial of AZD1222 (ChAdOx1 nCoV-19) in healthy adults. For TCRbeta chain sequencing, PBMC samples from trial participants were taken at day 0 and at day 28 after the second dose. The CDR3 regions of human TCRbeta chains were analyzed by immunosequencing. The paper's processing steps were these. TCRs in the repertoires were matched against a reference library of SARS-CoV-2-specific TCRs that had been generated with the MIRA antigen-specificity platform. Breadth was defined as the fraction of unique TCRs that were SARS-CoV-2-associated, and depth was defined as the fraction of total T cells that were SARS-CoV-2-associated. Using the MIRA data, each spike-specific TCR was assigned both to the spike region to which the TCR was reactive and to a CD4 or CD8 class. Log10-transformed breadth and depth values were compared by one-way ANOVA with Sidak's multiple comparisons tests. TCRdb holds this immuneACCESS table with in-frame rearrangements only. Some clones are missing; in checked studies, unresolved V genes explain under half, and the rest has no known cause. V, J and clone size are those of that table, while D and trimming were read from the DNA. The sample contains around 20,000 clones, roughly 76% of them found a single time. The top ten constitute 21% of the sample.

This receptor was obtained from an adult who received the AZD1222 COVID-19 vaccine. The chain joins TRBV3-1 (or the pseudogene TRBV3-2) to TRBJ1-1; tentative D gene TRBD1, with 6 bases matching. The material was peripheral blood, obtained 28 days after the second AZD1222 dose. This receptor carries the CDR3 CASSQVGTMNTEAFF. The nucleotides are TGTGCCAGCAGCCAAGTCGGGACAATGAACACTGAAGCTTTCTTT.